This T cell receptor (beta chain) was captured by sequencing in a study of T cells after yellow fever vaccination. Study context: Libraries from low-cell-number fractions were prepared with the SMART-Seq v4 Ultra Low Input RNA kit.

TCRdb reprocessed the 5' RACE reads with MiXCR, giving one entry per CDR3 protein. This table holds approximately 93,000 distinct CDR3 sequences, approximately 5.5% found once. A word on this clonotype: Its antigen is not known.

Germline loops: CDR1 LGHNA, CDR2 YSLEER. V dropped 1 base and J dropped 1 base, with 7 bases sitting between them. The CDR3 is 14 amino acids. Study results and caveats: It was the secondary response that reached its peak faster, day 5 versus 15, but it was weaker. Researchers noted that a small share of clonotypes showed up in both CD4 and CD8 compartments. In post-booster samples, most primary-vaccination clones reappeared (under 98% CD4, roughly 88% CD8).

The sequenced sample was CD8+ T cells sorted from PBMCs, obtained 10 days after the yellow fever booster vaccination. This receptor was taken from a man younger than 35 who received the YFV17D yellow fever vaccine. The V and J genes are TRBV4-3 and TRBJ2-5, with a possible D match to TRBD2 (5 bases). CDR3 coding DNA: TGCGCCAGCAGCCAAGCCCTAGCCCAAGAGACCCAGTACTTC. As protein: CASSQALAQETQYF.